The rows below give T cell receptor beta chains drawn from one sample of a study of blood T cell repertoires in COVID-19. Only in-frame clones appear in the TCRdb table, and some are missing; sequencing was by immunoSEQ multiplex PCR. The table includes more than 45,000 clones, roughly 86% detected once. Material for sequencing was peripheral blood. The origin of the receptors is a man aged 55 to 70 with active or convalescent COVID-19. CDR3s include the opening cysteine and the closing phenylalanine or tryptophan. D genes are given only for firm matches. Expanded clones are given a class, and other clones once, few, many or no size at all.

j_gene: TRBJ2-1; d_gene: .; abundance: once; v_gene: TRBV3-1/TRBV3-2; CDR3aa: CASSQDRARGRQFF; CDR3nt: TGTGCCAGCAGCCAAGATAGGGCGCGGGGTAGGCAGTTCTTC
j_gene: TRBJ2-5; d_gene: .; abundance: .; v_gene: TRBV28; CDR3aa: CALAPGGQETQYF; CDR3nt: TGTGCCCTAGCGCCAGGGGGTCAAGAGACCCAGTACTTC
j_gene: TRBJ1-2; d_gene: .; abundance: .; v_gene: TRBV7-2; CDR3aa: CASSFAQGVYGYTF; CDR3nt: TGTGCCAGCAGCTTTGCACAGGGAGTCTATGGCTACACCTTC
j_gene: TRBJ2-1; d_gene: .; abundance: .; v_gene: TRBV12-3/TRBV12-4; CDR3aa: CASSLVSGNEQFF; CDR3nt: TGTGCCAGCAGTTTAGTTAGCGGCAATGAGCAGTTCTTC
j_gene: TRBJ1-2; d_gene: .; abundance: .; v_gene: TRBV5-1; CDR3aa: CASSLVAGSNYGYTF; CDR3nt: TGCGCCAGCAGCTTGGTGGCGGGGTCGAACTATGGCTACACCTTC
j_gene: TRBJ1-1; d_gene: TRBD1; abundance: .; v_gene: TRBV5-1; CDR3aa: CASSGPGTGGSEAFF; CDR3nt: TGCGCCAGCAGCGGACCCGGGACAGGGGGGTCTGAAGCTTTCTTT
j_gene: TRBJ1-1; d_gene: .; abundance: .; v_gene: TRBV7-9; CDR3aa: CASSLAGPLAGKAFF; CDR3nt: TGTGCCAGCAGCTTAGCGGGGCCCCTGGCTGGGAAAGCTTTCTTT
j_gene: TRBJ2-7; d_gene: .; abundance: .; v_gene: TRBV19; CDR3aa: CASSIDNSYEQYF; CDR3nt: TGTGCCAGTAGTATAGACAACTCCTACGAGCAGTACTTC
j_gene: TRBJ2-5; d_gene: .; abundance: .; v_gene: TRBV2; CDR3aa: CASSESLVMKETQYF; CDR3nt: TGTGCCAGCAGTGAGAGTCTAGTGATGAAAGAGACCCAGTACTTC
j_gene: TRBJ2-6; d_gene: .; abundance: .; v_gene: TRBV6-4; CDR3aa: CASSDSTRGVGANVLTF; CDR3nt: TGTGCCAGCAGTGACTCAACACGCGGGGTAGGGGCCAACGTCCTGACTTTC
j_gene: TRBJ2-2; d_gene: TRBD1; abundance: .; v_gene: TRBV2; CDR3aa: CASSPYPGTENTGELFF; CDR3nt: TGTGCCAGCAGTCCTTACCCCGGGACAGAGAACACCGGGGAGCTGTTTTTT
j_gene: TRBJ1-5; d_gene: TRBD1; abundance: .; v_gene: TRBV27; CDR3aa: CASSLRTGSNQPQHF; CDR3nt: TGTGCCAGCAGTCTACGGACAGGGAGCAATCAGCCCCAGCATTTT
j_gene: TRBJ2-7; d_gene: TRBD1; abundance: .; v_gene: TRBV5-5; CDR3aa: CASSSRDRGYEQYF; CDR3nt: TGTGCCAGCAGCTCTAGGGACAGGGGCTACGAGCAGTACTTC
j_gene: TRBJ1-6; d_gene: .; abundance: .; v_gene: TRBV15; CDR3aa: CATSGRGLENSPLHF; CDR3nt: TGTGCCACCAGCGGGCGGGGGCTGGAAAATTCACCCCTCCACTTT
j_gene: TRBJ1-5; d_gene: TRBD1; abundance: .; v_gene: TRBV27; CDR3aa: CASSLKGQGWVQPQHF; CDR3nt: TGTGCCAGCAGTTTAAAGGGACAGGGGTGGGTTCAGCCCCAGCATTTT
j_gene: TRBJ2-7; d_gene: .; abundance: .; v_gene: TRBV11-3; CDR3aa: CASSPSLSSYEQYF; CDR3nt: TGTGCCAGCAGCCCCTCCCTGAGCTCCTACGAGCAGTACTTC
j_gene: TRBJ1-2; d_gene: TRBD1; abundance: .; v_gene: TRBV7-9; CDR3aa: CASSPGTGGGGYTF; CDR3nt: TGTGCCAGCAGCCCTGGGACAGGGGGCGGTGGCTACACCTTC
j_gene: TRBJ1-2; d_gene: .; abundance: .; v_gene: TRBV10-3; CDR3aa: CAISESGQIFDGYTF; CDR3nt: TGTGCCATCAGTGAGAGCGGACAGATCTTCGATGGCTACACCTTC
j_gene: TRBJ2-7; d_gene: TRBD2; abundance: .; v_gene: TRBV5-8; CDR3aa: CASSLAGKRGASYEQYF; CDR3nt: TGTGCCAGCAGCTTGGCCGGTAAGCGGGGGGCCTCCTACGAGCAGTACTTC
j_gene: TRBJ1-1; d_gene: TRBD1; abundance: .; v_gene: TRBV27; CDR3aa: CASRRGQGTAGNTEAFF; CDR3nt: TGTGCCAGCAGACGGGGTCAGGGGACAGCAGGAAACACTGAAGCTTTCTTT
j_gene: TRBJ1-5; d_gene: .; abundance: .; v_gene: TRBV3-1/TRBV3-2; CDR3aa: CASSQRGQPQHF; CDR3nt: TGTGCCAGCAGCCAACGGGGTCAGCCCCAGCATTTT
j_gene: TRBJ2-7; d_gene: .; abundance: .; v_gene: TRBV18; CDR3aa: CASSTSVEQYF; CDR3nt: TGTGCCAGCTCAACTAGTGTCGAGCAGTACTTC
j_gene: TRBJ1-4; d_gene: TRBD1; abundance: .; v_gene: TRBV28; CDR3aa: CASSLVDRVQKLFF; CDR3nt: TGTGCCAGCAGTTTAGTTGACAGGGTACAAAAACTGTTTTTT
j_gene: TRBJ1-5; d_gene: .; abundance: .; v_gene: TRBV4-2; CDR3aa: CASSQEAGSNQPQHF; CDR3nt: TGTGCCAGCAGCCAAGAAGCGGGTAGCAATCAGCCCCAGCATTTT
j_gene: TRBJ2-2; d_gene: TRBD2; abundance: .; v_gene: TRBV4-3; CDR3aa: CASSQDLGGGAGELFF; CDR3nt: TGCGCCAGCAGCCAAGATCTTGGGGGAGGGGCCGGGGAGCTGTTTTTT
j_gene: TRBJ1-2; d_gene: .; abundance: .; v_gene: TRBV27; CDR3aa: CASSLARTENYGYTF; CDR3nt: TGTGCCAGCAGTTTAGCCCGGACAGAGAACTATGGCTACACCTTC
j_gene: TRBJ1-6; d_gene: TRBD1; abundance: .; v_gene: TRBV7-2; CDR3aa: CASSLAYRGNNSPLHF; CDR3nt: TGTGCCAGCAGCTTAGCCTACAGGGGAAATAATTCACCCCTCCACTTT
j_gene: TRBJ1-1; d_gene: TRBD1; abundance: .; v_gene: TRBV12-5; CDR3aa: CASGLGTGTNTEAFF; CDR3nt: TGTGCTAGTGGTTTGGGGACAGGGACGAACACTGAAGCTTTCTTT
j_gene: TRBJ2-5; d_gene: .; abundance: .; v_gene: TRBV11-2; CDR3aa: CASSPLPGQETQYF; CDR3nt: TGTGCCAGCAGCCCCCTCCCAGGCCAAGAGACCCAGTACTTC
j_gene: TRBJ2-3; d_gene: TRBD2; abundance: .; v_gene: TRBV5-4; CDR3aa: CASSLGLAGGDTQYF; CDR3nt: TGTGCCAGCAGCTTAGGGCTAGCGGGGGGAGATACGCAGTATTTT
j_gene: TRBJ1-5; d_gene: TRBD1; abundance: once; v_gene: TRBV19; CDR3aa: CASSTDGQGGIAQHF; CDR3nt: TGTGCCAGTAGTACCGACGGACAGGGAGGTATAGCCCAGCATTTT
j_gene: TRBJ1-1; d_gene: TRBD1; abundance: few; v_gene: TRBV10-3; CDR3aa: CAISDRGDTEAFF; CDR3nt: TGTGCCATCAGTGACAGGGGGGACACTGAAGCTTTCTTT
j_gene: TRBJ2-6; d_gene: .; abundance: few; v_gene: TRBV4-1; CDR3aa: CASSQDMGTGANVLTF; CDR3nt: TGCGCCAGCAGCCAAGATATGGGGACAGGGGCCAACGTCCTGACTTTC
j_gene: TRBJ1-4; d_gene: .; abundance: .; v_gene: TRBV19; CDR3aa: CASSADRREWDEKLFF; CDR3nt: TGTGCCAGTAGTGCCGACAGACGGGAGTGGGATGAAAAACTGTTTTTT
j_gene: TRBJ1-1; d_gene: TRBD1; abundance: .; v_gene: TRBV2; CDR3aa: CASSGQGRNTEAFF; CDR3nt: TGTGCCAGCAGTGGACAGGGGCGGAACACTGAAGCTTTCTTT
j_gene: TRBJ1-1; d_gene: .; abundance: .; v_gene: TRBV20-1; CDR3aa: CSAVTVAEAFF; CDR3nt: TGCAGTGCGGTTACAGTGGCTGAAGCTTTCTTT
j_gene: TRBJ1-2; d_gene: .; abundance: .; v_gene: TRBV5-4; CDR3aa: CASSSSGAYGYTF; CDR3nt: TGTGCCAGCAGCTCCTCAGGGGCCTATGGCTACACCTTC
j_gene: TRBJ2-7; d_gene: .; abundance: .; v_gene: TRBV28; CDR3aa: CASSFSLDNYEQYF; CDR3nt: TGTGCCAGCAGTTTCTCCCTGGACAATTACGAGCAGTACTTC
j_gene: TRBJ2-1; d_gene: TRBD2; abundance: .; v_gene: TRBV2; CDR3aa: CASKEDRGGSYNEQFF; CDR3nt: TGTGCCAGCAAAGAGGATCGGGGGGGCTCCTACAATGAGCAGTTCTTC
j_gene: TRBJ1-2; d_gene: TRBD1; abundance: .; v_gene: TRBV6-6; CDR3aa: CASSWTGAYTF; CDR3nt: TGTGCCAGCAGTTGGACAGGCGCCTACACCTTC
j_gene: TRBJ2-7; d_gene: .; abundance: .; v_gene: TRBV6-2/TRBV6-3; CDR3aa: CASSRLASRNYEQYF; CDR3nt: TGTGCCAGCAGCCGCTTGGCTAGCAGAAACTACGAGCAGTACTTC
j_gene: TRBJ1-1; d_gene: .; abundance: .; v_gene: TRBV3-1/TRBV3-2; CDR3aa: CASSQTGLTEAFF; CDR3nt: TGTGCCAGCAGCCAAACAGGGCTCACTGAAGCTTTCTTT
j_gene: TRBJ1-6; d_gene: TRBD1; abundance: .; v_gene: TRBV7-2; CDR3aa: CASSTRQGWVSYNSPLHF; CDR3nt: TGTGCCAGCAGCACCCGACAGGGTTGGGTGTCCTATAATTCACCCCTCCACTTT
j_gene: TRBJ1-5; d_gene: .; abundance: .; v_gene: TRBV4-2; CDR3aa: CASSQEGQAVQPQHF; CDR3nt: TGTGCCAGCAGCCAAGAGGGGCAGGCAGTACAGCCCCAGCATTTT
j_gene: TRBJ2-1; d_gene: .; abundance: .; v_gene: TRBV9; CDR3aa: CASSVANNEQFF; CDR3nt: TGTGCCAGCAGCGTAGCTAACAATGAGCAGTTCTTC
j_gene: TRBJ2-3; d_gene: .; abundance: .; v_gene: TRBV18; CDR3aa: CASSPPNGISADTQYF; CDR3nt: TGTGCCAGCTCACCACCGAACGGTATTAGCGCAGATACGCAGTATTTT
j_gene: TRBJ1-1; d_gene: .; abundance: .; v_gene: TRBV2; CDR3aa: CASSEASVRAEAFF; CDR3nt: TGTGCCAGCAGTGAAGCGTCCGTGAGGGCTGAAGCTTTCTTT
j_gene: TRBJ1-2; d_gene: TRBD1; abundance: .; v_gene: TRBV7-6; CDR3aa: CASTPPPQGAKNGYTF; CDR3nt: TGTGCCAGCACCCCTCCCCCCCAGGGGGCGAAGAATGGCTACACCTTC
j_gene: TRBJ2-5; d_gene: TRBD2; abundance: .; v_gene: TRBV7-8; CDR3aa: CASSLMGLAEETQYF; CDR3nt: TGTGCCAGCAGCTTAATGGGACTAGCGGAAGAGACCCAGTACTTC
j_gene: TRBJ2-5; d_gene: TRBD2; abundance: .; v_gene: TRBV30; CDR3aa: CAWSKTSGGETQYF; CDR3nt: TGTGCCTGGAGCAAGACTAGCGGGGGTGAGACCCAGTACTTC